The 19 T cell receptor beta chains listed next were all sequenced from one sample in a study of OX40 agonist ivuxolimab in advanced cancers. TCRdb's copy holds only in-frame clones and misses some; the assay was immunoSEQ multiplex PCR. This table has 100,000 to 150,000 clones, roughly nine tenths appearing once. Sequences were derived from CD4+ or CD8+ T cells sorted from blood, sampled in a trial of the OX40 agonist ivuxolimab. The receptors derive from an adult with an advanced solid tumor such as melanoma, head and neck, liver or kidney cancer.

The genes are TRBV5-1 and TRBJ2-7; TRBD1 agrees at 8 bases. This CDR3 spans 14 amino acids. The V gene's germline CDR1 is SGHRS and CDR2 YFSETQ. J lost 0 bases, V lost 8 bases, and 7 bases had no gene match. The CDR3 protein is CASKSTGDSYEQYF. The CDR3 bases are TGCGCCAGTAAGTCGACAGGGGACTCCTACGAGCAGTACTTC.

This chain uses TRBV28 with TRBJ1-5; no firm D call. The V and J ends lost 2 bases and 3 bases respectively, with 11 bases between them. The CDR3 runs 15 residues. Per the germline V gene, CDR1 is MDHEN and CDR2 is SYDVKM. CDR3 sequence (DNA): TGTGCCAGCAGTTTAGGGCAGCTACTCAATCAGCCCCAGCATTTT. Protein: CASSLGQLLNQPQHF.

The genes are TRBV6-6 and TRBJ2-1; 12 bases line up with TRBD2. The CDR3 loop spans 16 amino acids. Trimming took 0 bases from V and 8 from J; bases not matched to a gene: 5. Germline V lookup: CDR1 MNHNY, CDR2 SVGAGI (reference sequence). CDR3 residues: CASSYSSSGREDEQFF. CDR3 coding DNA: TGTGCCAGCAGTTACTCTTCTAGCGGGAGGGAGGATGAGCAGTTCTTC.

The J gene is TRBJ2-7, the V gene TRBV5-1; 9 nucleotides agree with TRBD1. The CDR3 is 14 residues long. The V gene's germline CDR1 is SGHRS and CDR2 YFSETQ. Trimming took 3 bases from V and 3 from J; bases not matched to a gene: 4. CDR3 in amino acids: CASSWGQGSYEQYF. CDR3 bases: TGCGCCAGCAGCTGGGGACAGGGTAGCTACGAGCAGTACTTC.

The chain joins TRBV7-2 to TRBJ1-4, with D unclear. The CDR3 runs to 13 residues. From germline, CDR1 is SGHTA and CDR2 FQGNSA. V was cut by 5 bases and J by 4 bases, with 8 bases left in between. The CDR3 DNA is TGTGCCAGCAGCAGGGAATATAATGAAAAACTGTTTTTT. Its protein product is CASSREYNEKLFF.

The rearrangement links TRBV7-3 to TRBJ2-3, with 8 bases matching TRBD2. CDR3 length equals 16 residues. Trimming at V came to 4 bases and at J to 6 bases, leaving 12 bases not matched to a gene. Germline CDR1 is SGHTA and CDR2 is FQGTGA. The CDR3 loop reads CASSSNSGTSSDTQYF. The CDR3 DNA is TGTGCCAGCAGCTCTAATTCCGGGACTAGTAGCGATACGCAGTATTTT. Together with reference TRBV7-3 and TRBJ2-3, the CDR3 gives the full variable domain: GAGVSQTPSNKVTEKGKYVELRCDPISGHTALYWYRQSLGQGPEFLIYFQGTGAADDSGLPNDRFFAVRPEGSVSTLKIQRTERGDSAVYLCASSSNSGTSSDTQYFGPGTRLTVL.

The chain employs TRBV19 and TRBJ2-2, with D possibly matching TRBD2 (5 bases). V shed 0 bases and J shed 0 bases, with 8 bases lying between them. Germline V gives CDR1 LNHDA, CDR2 SQIVND (reference sequence). CDR3 length equals 16 residues. The CDR3 reads CASSIESGTNTGELFF. The CDR3 DNA reads TGTGCCAGTAGTATAGAAAGCGGCACGAACACCGGGGAGCTGTTTTTT.

The rearrangement uses TRBV19 and TRBJ2-5, with 10 nucleotides matching TRBD1. The germline V gene has CDR1 LNHDA and CDR2 SQIVND (reference sequence). The CDR3 has 15 residues. V lost 3 bases to trimming and J lost 3 bases; unmatched junction nucleotides: 4. The CDR3 here is CASSMGGTGEETQYF. The CDR3 DNA follows: TGTGCCAGTAGTATGGGGGGGACAGGGGAAGAGACCCAGTACTTC.

This clone showed up just once. The rearrangement links TRBV28 to TRBJ1-1, with D unresolved. From germline, CDR1 is MDHEN and CDR2 SYDVKM. V was trimmed by 7 bases and J by 3 bases, leaving 6 bases between them. CDR3 length: 11 residues. CDR3 bases: TGTGCCAGCACGGTGGACACTGAAGCTTTCTTT. Its translation is CASTVDTEAFF.

The chain links TRBV7-2 to TRBJ2-7; 7 bases are a match to TRBD2. CDR3 length: 15 amino acids. Germline CDR1 is SGHTA and CDR2 is FQGNSA. Trimming cost V 5 bases and J 0 bases; bases outside gene matches: 7. CDR3 protein: CASSGIAGNSYEQYF. The CDR3 DNA reads as TGTGCCAGCAGCGGGATAGCGGGTAACTCCTACGAGCAGTACTTC.

The V and J genes are TRBV28 and TRBJ2-7; D is ambiguous. V shed 4 bases and J shed 3 bases, with 4 bases lying between them. This CDR3 has 11 amino acids. Germline CDR1 reads MDHEN; CDR2 reads SYDVKM. This chain's CDR3 is CASSSYYEQYF. The CDR3 nucleotides read TGTGCCAGCAGTTCTTACTACGAGCAGTACTTC.

This sequence joins TRBV7-9 and TRBJ2-7; D remains unclear. CDR3 length: 13 amino acids. Germline V gene data show CDR1 as SEHNR and CDR2 as FQNEAQ (reference sequence). V lost 1 base and J lost 2, with 6 bases in between. The CDR3 reads CASSLVTTYEQYF. CDR3 DNA: TGTGCCAGCAGCTTAGTTACGACCTACGAGCAGTACTTC.

V usage is TRBV6-6 and J usage is TRBJ1-1, with no clear D. Deletions cut 2 bases from V and 1 base from J, with 11 bases between. The CDR3 sequence is 15 residues long. Germline V gene data show CDR1 as MNHNY and CDR2 as SVGAGI (reference sequence). CDR3 region: CASSYAGLENTEAFF. The CDR3 DNA follows: TGTGCCAGCAGTTACGCGGGCCTCGAGAACACTGAAGCTTTCTTT.

DNA of the CDR3: TGTGCCAGCAGTTTATCTCCAGGGACAGGATATGGCTACACCTTC. Translating it yields CASSLSPGTGYGYTF. The chain combines TRBV28 with TRBJ1-2; the match to TRBD1 covers 8 bases. V was pared by 1 base and J by 5 bases, with 6 bases of the junction left unmatched. This CDR3 contains 15 residues. CDR1 is MDHEN and CDR2 is SYDVKM in the germline V gene.

The genes are TRBV5-1 and TRBJ1-1, with a weak D call TRBD1 (5 bases). V gave up 0 bases and J gave up 4 bases, with 13 bases separating them. The germline gives CDR1 SGHRS, CDR2 YFSETQ. The CDR3 has 15 amino acids. CDR3 bases: TGCGCCAGCAGCTTGGAGGGACCGGGGAGCACTGAAGCTTTCTTT. It codes for CASSLEGPGSTEAFF.

This chain links TRBV5-4 with TRBJ2-7; the D gene could be TRBD1 or TRBD2 (5 bases each). From germline, CDR1 is SGHNT and CDR2 YYREEE (reference sequence). CDR3 length equals 16 residues. V was trimmed by 1 base and J by 0 bases, leaving 14 bases between them. CDR3 nucleotide sequence: TGTGCCAGCAGCTTGTGGGACCTGAGGGGCTCCTACGAGCAGTACTTC. This sequence encodes CASSLWDLRGSYEQYF.

The chain employs TRBV7-3 and TRBJ2-3; D possibly corresponds to TRBD2 (6 bases). The CDR3 runs 16 residues. Trimming removed 4 bases at V and 1 base at J, with 15 bases between. Germline CDR1 SGHTA, CDR2 FQGTGA. The CDR3 loop reads CASSSPPGAGTDTQYF. DNA of the CDR3: TGTGCCAGCAGCTCCCCCCCGGGAGCTGGCACAGATACGCAGTATTTT.

This chain links TRBV2 with TRBJ1-4; D call uncertain. The CDR3 spans 14 residues. Germline V gene data show CDR1 as SNHLY and CDR2 as FYNNEI. Trimming shortened V by 2 bases and J by 11 bases, and 15 bases separated the two germline ends. CDR3 sequence reads: CASSERQANGKLFF. The DNA for the CDR3 is TGTGCCAGCAGTGAAAGGCAGGCGAATGGGAAACTGTTTTTT.

This clone showed up just a few times. V and J are TRBV19 and TRBJ1-5; a weak D match, TRBD1 (5 bases). Deletions cut 4 bases from V and 9 bases from J, with 7 bases between. The CDR3 totals 11 residues. The V gene's germline CDR1 is LNHDA and CDR2 SQIVND (reference sequence). CDR3 DNA sequence: TGTGCCAGTAGTAGGCAGGGGCCCCAGCATTTT. The encoded protein is CASSRQGPQHF.